A single TCR beta chain is shown here with its context. The data were obtained in a study of blood T cell repertoires in COVID-19. Study summary: Some COVID-19 samples were acute and others convalescent; all came from the United States, Italy and Spain.

In the original processing: By means of reference gene primer amplification, nucleated cell counts were estimated. Assay used: immunoSEQ multiplex PCR; TCRdb lists only in-frame clones, some missing. V and J calls and clone size come straight from that table; D and trimming were deduced from the DNA. The sample includes about 120,000 clones, more than 70% of them seen just once. Sequenced material: peripheral blood. This receptor was identified in a man between 60 and 75 years old with acute or convalescent COVID-19.

The CDR3, as DNA: TGTGCCAGCAGCTGGACCGGGAATACGCAGTATTTT. It is translated as CASSWTGNTQYF. The chain carries TRBV7-9 and TRBJ2-3; weak D call: TRBD2 (5 bases). This CDR3 has 12 residues. V lost 4 bases, J lost 7 bases, and 9 bases lay in between. From germline, CDR1 is SEHNR and CDR2 FQNEAQ (reference sequence).